A single sample is the source of the 19 T cell receptor beta chains below, sequenced in a study of blood T cell repertoires in COVID-19. Assay used: immunoSEQ multiplex PCR; TCRdb lists only in-frame clones, some missing. The table has more than 350,000 clones, approximately 87% seen once. The specimen was PBMCs or T cells enriched from blood (not recorded which). Every receptor here comes from a woman between 45 and 65 years old who had recovered from COVID-19.

This clone appeared a single time. CDR3 nucleotide sequence: TGCAGCGTTGAGACTCCGGGACAGTTTTACGAGCAGTACTTC. Translation: CSVETPGQFYEQYF. The V gene is TRBV29-1, the J gene TRBJ2-7; 7 bases align to TRBD1. Germline loops: CDR1 SQVTM, CDR2 ANQGSEA. This CDR3 has 14 residues. With V trimmed by 3 bases and J by 4 bases, 9 bases remained unmatched.

This chain uses TRBV29-1 with TRBJ2-5, with TRBD1 matching over 7 bases. The CDR3 loop spans 14 amino acids. Germline V gives CDR1 SQVTM, CDR2 ANQGSEA. V trimming: 6 bases; J trimming: 5 bases; junction bases outside the gene matches: 12. The CDR3: CSVRPRGRGETQYF. The CDR3 DNA reads as TGCAGCGTCCGTCCCAGGGGGAGAGGGGAGACCCAGTACTTC.

The V call is TRBV9, the J call TRBJ1-1; D gene ambiguous. CDR1 is SGDLS, CDR2 YYNGEE, per germline. Trimming cost V 0 bases and J 5 bases, with 8 bases left between them. This CDR3 comprises 13 residues. The CDR3 loop is CASSVGGSTEAFF. As DNA, the CDR3 is TGTGCCAGCAGCGTAGGAGGTAGTACTGAAGCTTTCTTT.

The chain employs TRBV28 and TRBJ1-1; D is uncertain. The V gene's germline CDR1 is MDHEN and CDR2 SYDVKM. V was trimmed by 5 bases and J by 4 bases, leaving 17 bases between them. This CDR3 region has 15 residues. The chain's CDR3 is CASSPAGRHGTEAFF. The CDR3 nucleotides are TGTGCCAGCAGTCCAGCGGGCCGCCATGGCACTGAAGCTTTCTTT.

The chain links TRBV15 to TRBJ1-2; 7 bases match TRBD1. CDR1 LNHNV and CDR2 YYDKDF come from the germline V gene (reference sequence). V gave up 4 bases and J gave up 10 bases; unmatched junction bases: 9. This CDR3 spans 13 amino acids. CDR3 amino acids: CATSTGTVGDYTF. The DNA of the CDR3 is TGTGCCACCAGCACCGGGACAGTAGGGGACTACACCTTC.

On this clone: Other DNA sequences within the sample encode an identical CDR3. The V gene is TRBV28, the J gene TRBJ1-2; no reliable D call. The CDR3 is 12 residues long. CDR1 and CDR2 (germline): MDHEN, SYDVKM. Trimming took 3 bases from V and 5 from J, leaving 7 bases between them. As DNA, the CDR3 is TGTGCCAGCAGTTTGGGCCTATATGGCTACACCTTC. Translated: CASSLGLYGYTF.

The chain employs TRBV30 and TRBJ2-4, with D possibly being TRBD2 (5 bases). CDR1 and CDR2 (germline): GTSNPN, SVGIG (reference sequence). V lost 4 bases, J lost 0 bases, and 7 bases lay in between. The CDR3 extends over 13 amino acids. The CDR3 DNA follows: TGTGCCTGGACTAGCTTAGCCAAAAACATTCAGTACTTC. This sequence encodes CAWTSLAKNIQYF.

The chain joins TRBV7-8 to TRBJ1-2; 10 nucleotides agree with TRBD1. Trimming took 1 base from V and 8 from J; bases not matched to a gene: 10. CDR3 size: 16 residues. Germline values: CDR1 SGHVS, CDR2 FQNEAQ. CDR3 DNA sequence: TGTGCCAGCAGCTTAGGGGCGGGACAGGGGACGGGAGGCTACACCTTC. Its protein is CASSLGAGQGTGGYTF.

This sequence joins TRBV5-1 and TRBJ2-3; TRBD2 is a possible D gene (5 bases). The CDR3 extends over 15 amino acids. Germline lookup yields CDR1 SGHRS and CDR2 YFSETQ. Trimming took off 0 bases at V and 2 bases at J, with 10 bases between the two ends. The CDR3: CASSLGERSTDTQYF. The CDR3 nucleotides are TGCGCCAGCAGCTTGGGGGAGAGGTCCACAGATACGCAGTATTTT.

The V call is TRBV18, the J call TRBJ2-7, with TRBD1 matching over 7 bases. CDR3 length: 14 amino acids. Per germline, CDR1 KGHSH and CDR2 LQKENI. V shed 2 bases, J shed 5 bases, and the junction held 6 bases outside the gene matches. The CDR3 sequence: CASSPLGTVNEQYF. The DNA for the CDR3 is TGTGCCAGCTCACCATTGGGGACAGTGAACGAGCAGTACTTC. The complete variable domain, with remaining parts taken from reference TRBV18 and TRBJ2-7, reads NAGVMQNPRHLVRRRGQEARLRCSPMKGHSHVYWYRQLPEEGLKFMVYLQKENIIDESGMPKERFSAEFPKEGPSILRIQQVVRGDSAAYFCASSPLGTVNEQYFGPGTRLTVT.

The chain uses TRBV21-1 and TRBJ1-6; TRBD1 is taken as the D call from the table, unchecked against the DNA. TRBV21-1 is a documented pseudogene. This CDR3 comprises 15 residues. Here the CDR3 reads CPRLPRTELNSPLHF. CDR3 nucleotide sequence: TGCCCAAGACTCCCTCGGACAGAACTTAATTCACCCCTCCACTTT.

This chain uses TRBV5-6 with TRBJ1-2, with a possible D match to TRBD1 (5 bases). Trimming stripped 4 bases from V and 6 bases from J, with 25 bases between. This CDR3 contains 17 residues. CDR1 SGHDT and CDR2 YYEEEE come from the germline V gene. CDR3 amino acids: CASSPEVSGRVGNGYTF. The CDR3, as DNA: TGTGCCAGCAGCCCGGAAGTTTCTGGCAGGGTGGGTAATGGCTACACCTTC.

The chain has TRBV28 and TRBJ1-1; D not resolved. V was cut by 7 bases and J by 8 bases, with 14 bases left in between. The CDR3 totals 12 residues. Germline V gene data show CDR1 as MDHEN and CDR2 as SYDVKM. This chain's CDR3 is CASTYPGGEAFF. As DNA, the CDR3 is TGTGCCAGCACCTACCCTGGAGGGGAAGCTTTCTTT.

The count of this clone is one. The rearrangement joins TRBV28 to TRBJ1-4, with TRBD1 matching over 9 bases. V lost 10 bases and J lost 0; bases outside the gene matches: 12. The germline CDR1 and CDR2 sequences are MDHEN and SYDVKM. This CDR3 comprises 17 residues. The CDR3 protein is CAITKGDRATTNEKLFF. The CDR3, as DNA: TGTGCCATCACAAAAGGGGACAGGGCGACAACTAATGAAAAACTGTTTTTT.

The rearrangement links TRBV4-3 to TRBJ1-5; D is undetermined. Deletions cut 0 bases from V and 5 bases from J, with 11 bases between. From germline, CDR1 is LGHNA and CDR2 YSLEER. The CDR3 consists of 15 residues. Here the CDR3 DNA reads TGCGCCAGCAGCCAAGATAGGATGGGAGATCAGCCCCAGCATTTT. As protein: CASSQDRMGDQPQHF.

The V call is TRBV7-9, the J call TRBJ2-7; 10 bases align to TRBD1. CDR3 size: 16 residues. The junction had 8 bases not matched to a gene; V was cut back by 4 bases and J by 2 bases. The germline gives CDR1 SEHNR, CDR2 FQNEAQ (reference sequence). The CDR3 sequence is CASSWGTGENPYEQYF. In DNA form, the CDR3 reads TGTGCCAGCAGCTGGGGGACAGGGGAGAATCCCTACGAGCAGTACTTC. Full variable domain (remainder filled in from reference TRBV7-9 and TRBJ2-7): DTGVSQNPRHKITKRGQNVTFRCDPISEHNRLYWYRQTLGQGPEFLTYFQNEAQLEKSRLLSDRFSAERPKGSFSTLEIQRTEQGDSAMYLCASSWGTGENPYEQYFGPGTRLTVT.

This clone turned up a few times. This chain links TRBV7-9 with TRBJ2-7; possible D gene TRBD1, 6 bases. V dropped 5 bases and J dropped 3 bases, with 11 bases sitting between them. Germline V CDR1 and CDR2: SEHNR, FQNEAQ (reference sequence). CDR3 size: 13 residues. Here the CDR3 reads CASSPGTFYEQYF. The CDR3, as DNA: TGTGCCAGCAGCCCTGGGACATTCTACGAGCAGTACTTC.

V usage is TRBV28 and J usage is TRBJ1-2; D possibly corresponds to TRBD1 (5 bases). Deletions cut 7 bases from V and 4 bases from J, with 16 bases between. This CDR3 has 14 residues. CDR1 and CDR2 from the germline V gene are MDHEN and SYDVKM. Here the CDR3 DNA reads TGTGCCAGCATTTCGGGGGGGGGAACCTATGGCTACACCTTC. Its translation: CASISGGGTYGYTF.

The rearrangement uses TRBV28 and TRBJ1-1, with a possible D match to TRBD1 (6 bases). This CDR3 region has 14 residues. CDR1 MDHEN and CDR2 SYDVKM come from the germline V gene. V gave up 7 bases and J gave up 4 bases, with 16 bases separating them. CDR3 region: CASTRAGARTEAFF. CDR3 nucleotide sequence: TGTGCCAGCACCCGAGCAGGGGCACGCACTGAAGCTTTCTTT. Variable domain in full (rest from reference TRBV28 and TRBJ1-1): DVKVTQSSRYLVKRTGEKVFLECVQDMDHENMFWYRQDPGLGLRLIYFSYDVKMKEKGDIPEGYSVSREKKERFSLILESASTNQTSMYLCASTRAGARTEAFFGQGTRLTVV.